This is a list of T cell receptor beta chains from one sample in a study of cytomegalovirus exposure and HLA in healthy donors. Using immunoSEQ multiplex PCR, the repertoire was profiled, and TCRdb retains in-frame clones only, with some absent. The sample records more than 150,000 clones, roughly 87% being singletons. The specimen sequenced was PBMCs. The receptor set was obtained from a girl under two years old in good health and CMV-seronegative. Each CDR3 is given with its conserved first and last residue. D genes are given only for firm matches. A row's size may be missing; if present it is once, few, many or a size class.

length,D,J,size,V,CDR3,DNA
15,TRBD2,TRBJ2-3,few,TRBV5-1,CASSSAEPGRDTQYF,TGCGCCAGCAGCTCCGCCGAGCCCGGGAGGGATACGCAGTATTTT
12,TRBD2,TRBJ2-7,.,TRBV2,CASHEREYEQYF,TGTGCCAGCCACGAGCGGGAATACGAGCAGTACTTC
13,.,TRBJ1-2,.,TRBV23-1,CASSQQGGYGYTF,TGCGCCAGCAGTCAACAAGGGGGCTATGGCTACACCTTC
15,TRBD2,TRBJ2-1,.,TRBV7-2,CASSLGLAGENEQFF,TGTGCCAGCAGCTTAGGACTAGCGGGAGAGAATGAGCAGTTCTTC
15,.,TRBJ1-3,.,TRBV18,CASSPGTSSGNTIYF,TGTGCCAGCTCACCAGGGACATCCTCTGGAAACACCATATATTTT
15,TRBD2,TRBJ2-1,.,TRBV7-9,CASSLTSGRTYEQFF,TGTGCCAGCAGCTTAACTAGCGGGAGGACATATGAGCAGTTCTTC
15,.,TRBJ2-2,.,TRBV2,CASSQMSGNTGELFF,TGTGCCAGCAGCCAAATGAGTGGGAACACCGGGGAGCTGTTTTTT
14,TRBD1,TRBJ2-1,once,TRBV2,CASITRDRGREQFF,TGTGCCAGCATAACAAGGGACAGGGGAAGGGAGCAGTTCTTC
16,.,TRBJ2-2,.,TRBV4-3,CASSYSYRESTGELFF,TGCGCCAGCAGCTACTCGTACCGGGAGTCCACCGGGGAGCTGTTTTTT
18,TRBD1,TRBJ1-6,.,TRBV27,CASSLSGRGSSYNSPLHF,TGTGCCAGCAGTTTATCCGGCAGGGGGAGCTCCTATAATTCACCCCTCCACTTT
14,.,TRBJ1-2,.,TRBV7-8,CASSSMGPPSSYTF,TGTGCCAGCAGCTCTATGGGGCCGCCTTCTAGCTACACCTTC
16,TRBD1,TRBJ2-7,once,TRBV2,CASSEVQGAGYYEQYF,TGTGCCAGCAGTGAGGTACAGGGGGCCGGATACTACGAGCAGTACTTC
17,TRBD2,TRBJ2-2,.,TRBV14,CASSPYEAGGPGGELFF,TGTGCCAGCAGCCCGTACGAAGCGGGAGGGCCCGGCGGGGAGCTGTTTTTT
14,.,TRBJ2-7,.,TRBV9,CASSVGDTSYEQYF,TGTGCCAGCAGCGTAGGGGACACCTCCTACGAGCAGTACTTC
13,.,TRBJ2-7,once,TRBV4-1,CASSQGLRSEQYF,TGCGCCAGCAGCCAAGGTTTGCGAAGCGAGCAGTACTTC
11,.,TRBJ2-7,few,TRBV25-1,CASSDNYEQYF,TGTGCCAGCAGTGATAACTACGAGCAGTACTTC
14,TRBD1,TRBJ1-4,.,TRBV5-6,CASSQGAQKEKLFF,TGTGCCAGCAGCCAGGGGGCGCAGAAAGAAAAACTGTTTTTT
13,.,TRBJ2-7,.,TRBV30,CAWSIGQSYEQYF,TGTGCCTGGAGTATAGGACAGTCCTACGAGCAGTACTTC
12,.,TRBJ1-2,.,TRBV5-1,CASSFWRHGYTF,TGCGCCAGCAGCTTTTGGAGACATGGCTACACCTTC
14,TRBD2,TRBJ2-5,.,TRBV11-2,CASSLGGGQETQYF,TGTGCCAGCAGCTTAGGGGGGGGGCAAGAGACCCAGTACTTC
15,.,TRBJ1-6,.,TRBV6-1,CASSEFGDYNSPLHF,TGTGCCAGCAGTGAATTCGGGGACTATAATTCACCCCTCCACTTT
19,.,TRBJ2-7,.,TRBV5-6,CASSFAGPSRGGSPYEQYF,TGTGCCAGCAGCTTTGCGGGGCCATCTAGGGGAGGAAGTCCCTACGAGCAGTACTTC
16,TRBD2,TRBJ2-7,.,TRBV27,CASGLASGGHPYEQYF,TGTGCCAGCGGATTGGCTAGCGGGGGGCACCCCTACGAGCAGTACTTC
15,.,TRBJ1-2,once,TRBV5-1,CASSDNRFDLYGYTF,TGCGCCAGCAGCGACAACAGGTTCGACCTCTATGGCTACACCTTC
15,.,TRBJ1-2,.,TRBV9,CASSEGQTAPYGYTF,TGTGCCAGCAGCGAAGGCCAGACAGCGCCCTATGGCTACACCTTC
15,TRBD1,TRBJ1-2,.,TRBV6-5,CASRALAQGNYGYTF,TGTGCCAGCAGGGCCCTAGCACAGGGGAACTATGGCTACACCTTC
15,.,TRBJ1-6,.,TRBV5-1,CASNQQGTANSPLHF,TGCGCCAGCAACCAACAGGGAACAGCCAATTCACCCCTCCACTTT
13,.,TRBJ1-3,.,TRBV18,CASSPGARNTIYF,TGTGCCAGCTCACCGGGGGCGAGAAACACCATATATTTT
12,.,TRBJ2-7,.,TRBV2,CASKQGPYEQYF,TGTGCCAGCAAACAGGGACCCTACGAGCAGTACTTC
16,TRBD1,TRBJ1-2,.,TRBV9,CASSGSWTGVNYGYTF,TGTGCCAGCAGCGGATCTTGGACAGGCGTTAACTATGGCTACACCTTC
17,TRBD1,TRBJ2-5,.,TRBV7-6,CASSLSSRDRSSETQYF,TGTGCCAGCAGCTTATCCTCCCGGGACAGGAGTTCGGAGACCCAGTACTTC
13,.,TRBJ2-3,.,TRBV7-9,CASSQQSPDTQYF,TGTGCCAGCAGCCAACAGTCCCCAGATACGCAGTATTTT
14,.,TRBJ1-5,few,TRBV6-1,CASRVNRGNQPQHF,TGTGCCAGCAGGGTCAACAGGGGCAATCAGCCCCAGCATTTT
14,TRBD2,TRBJ2-3,.,TRBV9,CASSVSGADDTQYF,TGTGCCAGCAGCGTAAGCGGGGCGGATGATACGCAGTATTTT
13,TRBD1,TRBJ1-1,.,TRBV25-1,CASRQTGGTEAFF,TGTGCCAGCAGACAGACAGGGGGCACTGAAGCTTTCTTT
12,.,TRBJ1-2,few,TRBV6-5,CASSYRGYGYTF,TGTGCCAGCAGTTACAGGGGCTATGGCTACACCTTC
17,.,TRBJ1-1,.,TRBV11-1,CASSSYGGLGSATEAFF,TGTGCCAGCAGCTCCTACGGAGGTTTGGGTTCTGCCACTGAAGCTTTCTTT
15,TRBD2,TRBJ2-7,once,TRBV6-1,CASGLAGGRSYEQYF,TGTGCCAGCGGACTAGCGGGAGGGCGCTCCTACGAGCAGTACTTC
14,.,TRBJ2-7,.,TRBV7-6,CASSATGGINEQYF,TGTGCCAGCAGCGCAACAGGAGGGATCAACGAGCAGTACTTC
16,TRBD1,TRBJ2-7,few,TRBV6-7,CASRGPDRVIPYEQYF,TGTGCCAGCAGGGGACCGGACAGGGTGATTCCCTACGAGCAGTACTTC
14,TRBD2,TRBJ2-7,.,TRBV7-2,CASRRLAGNYEQYF,TGTGCCAGCAGGCGTCTAGCGGGAAACTACGAGCAGTACTTC
19,.,TRBJ1-2,.,TRBV11-2,CASSLPVTGVQAYHYGYTF,TGTGCCAGCAGCTTACCTGTGACGGGCGTACAGGCTTATCACTATGGCTACACCTTC
17,.,TRBJ2-3,.,TRBV14,CASSQEGWEVATDTQYF,TGTGCCAGCAGCCAAGAAGGGTGGGAGGTCGCCACAGATACGCAGTATTTT
19,TRBD1,TRBJ2-1,.,TRBV4-2,CASSRTGTGGSSSYNEQFF,TGTGCCAGCAGCCGCACCGGGACAGGGGGTTCGAGCTCCTACAATGAGCAGTTCTTC
12,.,TRBJ2-3,.,TRBV27,CASRTPGDTQYF,TGTGCCAGCAGAACCCCAGGAGATACGCAGTATTTT
16,TRBD2,TRBJ2-7,.,TRBV4-1,CASSQDIRGGTYEQYF,TGCGCCAGCAGCCAAGATATTCGCGGGGGGACCTACGAGCAGTACTTC
15,.,TRBJ2-2,once,TRBV6-1,CASSLLKGVTGELFF,TGTGCCAGCAGCCTACTTAAAGGGGTCACCGGGGAGCTGTTTTTT
18,.,TRBJ1-1,.,TRBV9,CASSIQPMGHNLNTEAFF,TGTGCCAGCAGCATACAACCTATGGGACACAACCTGAACACTGAAGCTTTCTTT
13,TRBD1,TRBJ1-3,.,TRBV7-8,CASSPDRADTIYF,TGTGCCAGCAGCCCTGACAGGGCCGACACCATATATTTT
15,TRBD1,TRBJ2-3,.,TRBV5-1,CASSRRQGSTDTQYF,TGCGCCAGCAGCCGAAGACAGGGGTCCACAGATACGCAGTATTTT
18,TRBD2,TRBJ2-1,.,TRBV29-1,CSVPWTSGGSFSYNEQFF,TGCAGCGTTCCCTGGACTAGCGGGGGGTCCTTCTCCTACAATGAGCAGTTCTTC
18,.,TRBJ1-5,.,TRBV5-6,CASSFSGMGPYSNQPQHF,TGTGCCAGCAGCTTTAGCGGGATGGGGCCTTATAGCAATCAGCCCCAGCATTTT
17,.,TRBJ2-1,.,TRBV7-8,CASSLAGQGASYNEQFF,TGTGCCAGCAGCTTAGCGGGGCAGGGTGCTTCCTACAATGAGCAGTTCTTC